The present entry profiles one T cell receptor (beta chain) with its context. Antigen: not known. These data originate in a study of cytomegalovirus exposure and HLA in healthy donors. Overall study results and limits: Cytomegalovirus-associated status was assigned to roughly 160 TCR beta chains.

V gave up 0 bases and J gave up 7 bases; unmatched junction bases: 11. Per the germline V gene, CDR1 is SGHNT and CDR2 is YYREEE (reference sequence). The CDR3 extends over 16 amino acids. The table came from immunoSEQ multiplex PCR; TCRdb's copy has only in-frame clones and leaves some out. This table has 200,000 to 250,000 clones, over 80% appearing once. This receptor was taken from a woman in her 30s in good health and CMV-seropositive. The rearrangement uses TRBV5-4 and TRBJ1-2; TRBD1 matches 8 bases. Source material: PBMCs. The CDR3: CASSLVASGGVSGYTF. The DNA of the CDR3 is TGTGCCAGCAGCTTGGTAGCGTCAGGGGGCGTATCTGGCTACACCTTC. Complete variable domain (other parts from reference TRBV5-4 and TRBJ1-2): ETGVTQSPTHLIKTRGQQVTLRCSSQSGHNTVSWYQQALGQGPQFIFQYYREEENGRGNFPPRFSGLQFPNYSSELNVNALELDDSALYLCASSLVASGGVSGYTFGSGTRLTVV.